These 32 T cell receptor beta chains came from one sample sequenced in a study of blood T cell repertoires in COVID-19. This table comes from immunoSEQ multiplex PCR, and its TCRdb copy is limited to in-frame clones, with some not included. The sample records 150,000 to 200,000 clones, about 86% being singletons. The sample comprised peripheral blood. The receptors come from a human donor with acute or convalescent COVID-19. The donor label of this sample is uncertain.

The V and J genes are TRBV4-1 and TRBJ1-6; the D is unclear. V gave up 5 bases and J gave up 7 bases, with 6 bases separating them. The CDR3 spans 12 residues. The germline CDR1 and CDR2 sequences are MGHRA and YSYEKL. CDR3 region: CASSKANSPLHF. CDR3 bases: TGCGCCAGCAGCAAAGCGAATTCACCCCTCCACTTT.

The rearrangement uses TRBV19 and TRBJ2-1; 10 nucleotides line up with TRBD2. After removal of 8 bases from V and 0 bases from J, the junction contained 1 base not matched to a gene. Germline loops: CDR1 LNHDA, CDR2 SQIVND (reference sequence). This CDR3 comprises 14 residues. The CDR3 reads CASASGGSYNEQFF. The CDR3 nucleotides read TGTGCCAGTGCTAGCGGGGGCTCCTACAATGAGCAGTTCTTC.

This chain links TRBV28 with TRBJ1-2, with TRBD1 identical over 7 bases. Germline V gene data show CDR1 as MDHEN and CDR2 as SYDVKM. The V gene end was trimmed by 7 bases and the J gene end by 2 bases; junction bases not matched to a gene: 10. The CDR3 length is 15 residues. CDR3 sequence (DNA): TGTGCCAGCACCACTACTCAACAGGGGAACTATGGCTACACCTTC. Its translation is CASTTTQQGNYGYTF.

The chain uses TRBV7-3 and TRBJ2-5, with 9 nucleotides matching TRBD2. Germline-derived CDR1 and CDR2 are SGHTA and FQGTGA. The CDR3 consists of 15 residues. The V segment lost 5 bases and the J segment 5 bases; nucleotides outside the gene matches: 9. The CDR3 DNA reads TGTGCCAGCAGCCCGACGCAGCGGGGGGCCGAGACCCAGTACTTC. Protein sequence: CASSPTQRGAETQYF.

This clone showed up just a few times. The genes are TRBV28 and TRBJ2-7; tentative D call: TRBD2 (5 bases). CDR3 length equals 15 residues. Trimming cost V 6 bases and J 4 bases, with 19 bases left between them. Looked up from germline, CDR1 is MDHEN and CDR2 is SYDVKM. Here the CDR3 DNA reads TGTGCCAGCAGCCCCCGGGGATTCGGGTCTTACGAGCAGTACTTC. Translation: CASSPRGFGSYEQYF. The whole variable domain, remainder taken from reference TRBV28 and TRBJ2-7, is DVKVTQSSRYLVKRTGEKVFLECVQDMDHENMFWYRQDPGLGLRLIYFSYDVKMKEKGDIPEGYSVSREKKERFSLILESASTNQTSMYLCASSPRGFGSYEQYFGPGTRLTVT.

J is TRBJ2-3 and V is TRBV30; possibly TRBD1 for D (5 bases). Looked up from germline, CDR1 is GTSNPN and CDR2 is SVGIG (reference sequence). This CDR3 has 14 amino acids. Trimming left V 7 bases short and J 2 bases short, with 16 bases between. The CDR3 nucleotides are TGTGCCTTAGGAAGTCAGGGCGCCACAGATACGCAGTATTTT. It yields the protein CALGSQGATDTQYF.

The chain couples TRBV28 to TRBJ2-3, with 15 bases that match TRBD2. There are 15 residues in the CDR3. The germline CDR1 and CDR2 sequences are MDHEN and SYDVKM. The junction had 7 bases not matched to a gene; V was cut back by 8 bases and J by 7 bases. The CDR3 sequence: CASLGTSGRLYTQYF. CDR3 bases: TGTGCCAGCCTCGGGACTAGCGGGAGGTTGTATACGCAGTATTTT.

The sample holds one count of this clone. The CDR3, as DNA: TGCGCCAGCAGCTTGGTGTCCCCTCAGGGTACCTATGGCTACACCTTC. Encoded protein: CASSLVSPQGTYGYTF. J is TRBJ1-2 and V is TRBV5-1, with D perhaps TRBD1 (5 bases). Trimming removed 0 bases at V and 4 bases at J, with 16 bases between. Per the germline V gene, CDR1 is SGHRS and CDR2 is YFSETQ. The CDR3 is made up of 16 amino acids.

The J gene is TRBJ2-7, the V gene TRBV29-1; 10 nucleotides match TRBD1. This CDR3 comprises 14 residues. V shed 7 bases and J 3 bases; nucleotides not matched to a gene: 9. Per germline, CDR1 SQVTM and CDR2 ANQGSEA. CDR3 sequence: CSARSRTGGYEQYF. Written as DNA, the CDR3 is TGCAGCGCGCGTAGTAGGACAGGGGGCTACGAGCAGTACTTC.

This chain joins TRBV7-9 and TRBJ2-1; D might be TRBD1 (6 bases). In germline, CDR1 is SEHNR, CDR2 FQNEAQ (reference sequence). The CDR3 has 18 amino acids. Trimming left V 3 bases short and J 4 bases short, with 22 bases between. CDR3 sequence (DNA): TGTGCCAGCAGCTTTTGGGGGCGCGGTTCCCTCCGATACAATGAGCAGTTCTTC. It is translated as CASSFWGRGSLRYNEQFF.

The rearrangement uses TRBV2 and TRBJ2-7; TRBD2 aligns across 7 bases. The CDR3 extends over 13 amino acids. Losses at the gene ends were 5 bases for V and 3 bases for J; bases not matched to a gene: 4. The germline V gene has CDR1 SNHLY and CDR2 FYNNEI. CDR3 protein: CASSPGGGYEQYF. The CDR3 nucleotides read TGTGCCAGCAGTCCGGGCGGGGGCTACGAGCAGTACTTC.

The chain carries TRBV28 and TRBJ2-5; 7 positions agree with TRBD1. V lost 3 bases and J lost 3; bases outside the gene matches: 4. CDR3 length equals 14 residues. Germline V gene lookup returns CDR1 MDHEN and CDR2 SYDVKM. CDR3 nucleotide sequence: TGTGCCAGCAGTTTTAGGACAGGAAAAGAGACCCAGTACTTC. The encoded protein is CASSFRTGKETQYF.

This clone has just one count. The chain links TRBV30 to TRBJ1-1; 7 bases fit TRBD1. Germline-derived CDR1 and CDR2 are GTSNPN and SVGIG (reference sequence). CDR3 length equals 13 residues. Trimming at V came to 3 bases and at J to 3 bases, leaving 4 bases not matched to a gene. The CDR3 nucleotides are TGTGCCTGGAGCGGGGACAGCTACACTGAAGCTTTCTTT. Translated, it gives CAWSGDSYTEAFF.

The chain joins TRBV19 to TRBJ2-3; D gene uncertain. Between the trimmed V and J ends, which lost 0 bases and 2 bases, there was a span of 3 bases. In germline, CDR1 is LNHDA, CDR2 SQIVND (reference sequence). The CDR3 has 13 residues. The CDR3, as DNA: TGTGCCAGTAGTATAGACCACACAGATACGCAGTATTTT. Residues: CASSIDHTDTQYF. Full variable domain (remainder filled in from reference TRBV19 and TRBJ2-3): DGGITQSPKYLFRKEGQNVTLSCEQNLNHDAMYWYRQDPGQGLRLIYYSQIVNDFQKGDIAEGYSVSREKKESFPLTVTSAQKNPTAFYLCASSIDHTDTQYFGPGTRLTVL.

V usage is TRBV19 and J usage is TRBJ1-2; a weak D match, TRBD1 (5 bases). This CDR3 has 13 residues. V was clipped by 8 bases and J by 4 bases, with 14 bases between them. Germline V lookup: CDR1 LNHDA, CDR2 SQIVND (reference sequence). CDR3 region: CASGHMGGYGYTF. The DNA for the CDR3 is TGTGCCAGTGGTCATATGGGGGGCTATGGCTACACCTTC.

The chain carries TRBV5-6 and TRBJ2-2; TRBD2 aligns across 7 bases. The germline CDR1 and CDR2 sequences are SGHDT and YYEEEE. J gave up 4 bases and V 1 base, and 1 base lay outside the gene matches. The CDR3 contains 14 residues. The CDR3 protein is CASSLREGTGELFF. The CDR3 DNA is TGTGCCAGCAGCTTGAGGGAGGGCACCGGGGAGCTGTTTTTT.

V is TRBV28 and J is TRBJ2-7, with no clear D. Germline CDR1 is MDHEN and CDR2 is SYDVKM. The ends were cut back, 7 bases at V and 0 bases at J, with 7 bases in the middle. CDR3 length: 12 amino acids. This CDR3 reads CASTPSSYEQYF. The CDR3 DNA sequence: TGTGCCAGCACGCCTAGCTCCTACGAGCAGTACTTC.

CDR3 nucleotides: TGTGCCAGCAGTGCCCGCGCCCCTTGGTCCCAAGAGACCCAGTACTTC. Residues: CASSARAPWSQETQYF. This chain uses TRBV28 with TRBJ2-5; D gene ambiguous. The CDR3 has 16 amino acids. Trimming cost V 5 bases and J 1 base, with 17 bases left between them. CDR1 and CDR2 from the germline V gene are MDHEN and SYDVKM.

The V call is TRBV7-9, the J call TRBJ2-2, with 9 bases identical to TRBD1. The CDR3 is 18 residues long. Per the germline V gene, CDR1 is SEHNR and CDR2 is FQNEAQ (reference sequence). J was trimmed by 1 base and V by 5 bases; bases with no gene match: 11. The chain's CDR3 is CASSALGGDRENTGELFF. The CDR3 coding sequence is TGTGCCAGCAGCGCCCTTGGAGGGGACAGGGAGAACACCGGGGAGCTGTTTTTT.

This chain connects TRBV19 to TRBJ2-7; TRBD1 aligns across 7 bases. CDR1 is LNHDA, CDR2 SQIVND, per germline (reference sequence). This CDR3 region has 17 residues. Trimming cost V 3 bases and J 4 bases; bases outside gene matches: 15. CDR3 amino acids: CASSILHRDRIIYEQYF. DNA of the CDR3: TGTGCCAGTAGTATTCTCCACCGGGACAGAATAATTTACGAGCAGTACTTC. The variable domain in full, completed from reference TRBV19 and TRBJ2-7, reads DGGITQSPKYLFRKEGQNVTLSCEQNLNHDAMYWYRQDPGQGLRLIYYSQIVNDFQKGDIAEGYSVSREKKESFPLTVTSAQKNPTAFYLCASSILHRDRIIYEQYFGPGTRLTVT.

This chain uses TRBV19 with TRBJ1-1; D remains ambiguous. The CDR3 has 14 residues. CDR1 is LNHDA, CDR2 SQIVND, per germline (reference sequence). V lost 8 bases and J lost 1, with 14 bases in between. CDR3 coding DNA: TGTGCCAGTTCCCGCGGGGATAAGAACACTGAAGCTTTCTTT. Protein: CASSRGDKNTEAFF.

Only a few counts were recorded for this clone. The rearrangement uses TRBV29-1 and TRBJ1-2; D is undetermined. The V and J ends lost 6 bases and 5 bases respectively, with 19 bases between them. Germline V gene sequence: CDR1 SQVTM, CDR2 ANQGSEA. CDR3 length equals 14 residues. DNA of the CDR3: TGCAGCGTATCAACCCGGGGAGGAGGGTATGGCTACACCTTC. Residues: CSVSTRGGGYGYTF.

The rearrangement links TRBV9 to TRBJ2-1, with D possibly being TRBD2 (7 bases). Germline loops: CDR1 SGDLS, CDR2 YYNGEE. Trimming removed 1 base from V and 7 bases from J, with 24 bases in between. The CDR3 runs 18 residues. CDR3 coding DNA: TGTGCCAGCAGCGTAAAGGGGGAGGTGCGGGAGCTAAGGAATGAGCAGTTCTTC. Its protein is CASSVKGEVRELRNEQFF.

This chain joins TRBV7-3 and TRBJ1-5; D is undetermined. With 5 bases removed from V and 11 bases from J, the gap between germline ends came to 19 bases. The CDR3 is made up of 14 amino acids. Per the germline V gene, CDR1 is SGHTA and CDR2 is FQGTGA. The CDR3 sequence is CASSPDPQSRTQHF. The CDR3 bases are TGTGCCAGCAGCCCAGACCCTCAATCGAGGACCCAGCATTTT.

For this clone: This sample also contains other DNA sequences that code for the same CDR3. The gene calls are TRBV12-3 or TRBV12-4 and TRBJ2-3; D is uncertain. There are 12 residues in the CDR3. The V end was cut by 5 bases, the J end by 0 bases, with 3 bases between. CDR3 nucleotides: TGTGCCAGCAGTCCTAGCACAGATACGCAGTATTTT. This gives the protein CASSPSTDTQYF.

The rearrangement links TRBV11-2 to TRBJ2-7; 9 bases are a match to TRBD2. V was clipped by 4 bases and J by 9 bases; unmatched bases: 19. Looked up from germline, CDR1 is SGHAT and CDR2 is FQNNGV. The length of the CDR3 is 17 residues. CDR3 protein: CASSSVRAGGLRSGQYF. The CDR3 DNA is TGTGCCAGCAGCTCCGTCCGTGCGGGGGGGCTTCGGAGTGGGCAGTACTTC.

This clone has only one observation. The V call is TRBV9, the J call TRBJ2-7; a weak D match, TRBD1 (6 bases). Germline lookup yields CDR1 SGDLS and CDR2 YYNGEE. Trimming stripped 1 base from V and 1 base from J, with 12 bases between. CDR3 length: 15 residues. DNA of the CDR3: TGTGCCAGCAGCGTATCAGATGGACAGTCCTACGAGCAGTACTTC. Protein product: CASSVSDGQSYEQYF.

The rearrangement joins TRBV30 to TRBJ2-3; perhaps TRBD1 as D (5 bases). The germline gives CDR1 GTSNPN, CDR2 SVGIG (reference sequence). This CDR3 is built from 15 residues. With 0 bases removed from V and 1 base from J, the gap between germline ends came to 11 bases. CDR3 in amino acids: CAWSVLEGGTDTQYF. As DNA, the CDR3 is TGTGCCTGGAGTGTACTGGAAGGGGGCACAGATACGCAGTATTTT.

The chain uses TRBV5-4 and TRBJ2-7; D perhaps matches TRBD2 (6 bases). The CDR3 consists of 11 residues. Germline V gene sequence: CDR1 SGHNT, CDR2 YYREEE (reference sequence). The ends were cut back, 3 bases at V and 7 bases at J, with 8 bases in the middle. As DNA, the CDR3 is TGTGCCAGCAGCTCGGAGGGGGAGCAGTACTTC. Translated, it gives CASSSEGEQYF. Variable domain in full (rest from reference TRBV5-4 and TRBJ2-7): ETGVTQSPTHLIKTRGQQVTLRCSSQSGHNTVSWYQQALGQGPQFIFQYYREEENGRGNFPPRFSGLQFPNYSSELNVNALELDDSALYLCASSSEGEQYFGPGTRLTVT.

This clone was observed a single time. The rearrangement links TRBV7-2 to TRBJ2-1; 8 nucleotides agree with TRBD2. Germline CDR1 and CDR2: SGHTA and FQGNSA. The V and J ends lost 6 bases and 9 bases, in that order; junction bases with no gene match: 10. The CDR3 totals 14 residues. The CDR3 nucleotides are TGTGCCAGCAGATCGACGGGGGGGCGGAGTGAGCAGTTCTTC. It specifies CASRSTGGRSEQFF.

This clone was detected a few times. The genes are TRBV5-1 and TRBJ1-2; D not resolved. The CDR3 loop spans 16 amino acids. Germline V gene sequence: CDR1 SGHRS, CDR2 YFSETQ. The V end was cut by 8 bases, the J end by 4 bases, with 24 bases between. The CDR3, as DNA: TGCGCCAGTTCACTCTTCTCCGGGGAGGAAGGCTATGGCTACACCTTC. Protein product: CASSLFSGEEGYGYTF. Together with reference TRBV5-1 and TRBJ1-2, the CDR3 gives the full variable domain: KAGVTQTPRYLIKTRGQQVTLSCSPISGHRSVSWYQQTPGQGLQFLFEYFSETQRNKGNFPGRFSGRQFSNSRSEMNVSTLELGDSALYLCASSLFSGEEGYGYTFGSGTRLTVV.

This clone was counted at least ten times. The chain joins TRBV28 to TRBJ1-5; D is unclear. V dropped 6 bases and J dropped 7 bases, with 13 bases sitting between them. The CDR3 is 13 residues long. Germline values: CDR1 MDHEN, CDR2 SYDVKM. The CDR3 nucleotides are TGTGCCAGCAGCCGGGAGTTAGGGCAGCCCCAGCATTTT. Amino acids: CASSRELGQPQHF. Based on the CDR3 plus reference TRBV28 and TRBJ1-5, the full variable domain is DVKVTQSSRYLVKRTGEKVFLECVQDMDHENMFWYRQDPGLGLRLIYFSYDVKMKEKGDIPEGYSVSREKKERFSLILESASTNQTSMYLCASSRELGQPQHFGDGTRLSIL.